One and the same sample provided the 15 T cell receptor beta chains below, sequenced in a study of blood T cell repertoires in COVID-19. Clones were sequenced by immunoSEQ multiplex PCR, and TCRdb holds only the in-frame ones, with some missing. The sample comprises more than 200,000 clones, under 90% of which are singletons, and under 12% rests with the top ten. Material for sequencing was peripheral blood. The receptors were gathered from a woman aged 80 or over with COVID-19, enrolled during active disease.

V is TRBV5-8 and J is TRBJ1-3; D not certain. Germline V CDR1 and CDR2: SGHTS, YDEGEE. V was trimmed by 1 base and J by 2 bases, leaving 10 bases between them. This CDR3 region has 15 residues. The DNA of the CDR3 is TGTGCCAGCAGCTTGACATCAGTACCTGGAAACACCATATATTTT. Translated: CASSLTSVPGNTIYF.

The chain recombines TRBV6-2 or TRBV6-3 with TRBJ2-5, with 11 bases matching TRBD2. The CDR3 totals 16 residues. V lost 4 bases, J lost 4 bases, and 8 bases stayed unmatched. Per the germline V gene, CDR1 is MNHEY and CDR2 is SVGEGT. CDR3 in DNA: TGTGCCAGCAGTTCCATTAGCGGGGGGGCCGGAGAGACCCAGTACTTC. Amino acids: CASSSISGGAGETQYF.

The V and J genes are TRBV20-1 and TRBJ1-1; tentatively, D is TRBD1 (5 bases). CDR3 length: 11 residues. The V gene lost 0 bases and the J gene lost 11 bases, with 10 bases spanning the gap. From germline, CDR1 is DFQATT and CDR2 SNEGSKA (reference sequence). The CDR3 protein is CSAREGGRAFF. CDR3 nucleotide sequence: TGCAGTGCTAGAGAGGGGGGGAGGGCTTTCTTT.

This clone turned up a few times. This chain connects TRBV9 to TRBJ2-7, with 8 bases that match TRBD2. Germline lookup yields CDR1 SGDLS and CDR2 YYNGEE. The CDR3 runs 15 residues. The V segment lost 0 bases and the J segment 3 bases; nucleotides outside the gene matches: 5. The CDR3 DNA reads TGTGCCAGCAGCGTAGGGAGCGGGGGCTACTACGAGCAGTACTTC. Amino acid sequence: CASSVGSGGYYEQYF.

The chain combines TRBV7-2 with TRBJ2-5; TRBD2 matches at 10 bases. The CDR3 spans 16 residues. Germline V lookup: CDR1 SGHTA, CDR2 FQGNSA. V was pared by 5 bases and J by 2 bases, with 8 bases of the junction left unmatched. CDR3 coding DNA: TGTGCCAGCAGCGCGACGGTAGCGGGGGGACAAGAGACCCAGTACTTC. Its translation: CASSATVAGGQETQYF.

The CDR3 is CATRATGSTDTQYF. Here the CDR3 DNA reads TGTGCCACCAGAGCGACAGGTTCGACAGATACGCAGTATTTT. This rearrangement joins TRBV24-1 to TRBJ2-3; D is perhaps TRBD1 (6 bases). This CDR3 is 14 amino acids long. Per germline, CDR1 KGHDR and CDR2 SFDVKD. V lost 7 bases to trimming and J lost 3 bases, with 13 bases between them.

The rearrangement links TRBV5-1 to TRBJ2-1; 7 bases align to TRBD1. V trimming: 0 bases; J trimming: 5 bases; junction bases outside the gene matches: 8. The CDR3 is made up of 16 amino acids. Germline V lookup: CDR1 SGHRS, CDR2 YFSETQ. CDR3 nucleotide sequence: TGCGCCAGCAGCTTGGGGGGGACAGTTCCGAACAATGAGCAGTTCTTC. As protein: CASSLGGTVPNNEQFF.

V usage is TRBV3-1 (or the pseudogene TRBV3-2) and J usage is TRBJ1-4, with TRBD1 matching 8 bases. The V gene end was trimmed by 0 bases and the J gene end by 5 bases; junction bases not matched to a gene: 5. CDR3 size: 16 residues. Germline loops: CDR1 LGHDT, CDR2 YNNKEL (reference sequence). CDR3: CASSQDPGGLNEKLFF. In DNA, the CDR3 is TGTGCCAGCAGCCAAGACCCAGGGGGCCTAAATGAAAAACTGTTTTTT.

The chain has TRBV7-8 and TRBJ2-5; no reliable D call. V lost 5 bases and J lost 0, with 4 bases in between. Per germline, CDR1 SGHVS and CDR2 FQNEAQ. The CDR3 contains 12 residues. CDR3 region: CASSPYQETQYF. Written as DNA, the CDR3 is TGTGCCAGCAGCCCGTACCAAGAGACCCAGTACTTC.

The chain combines TRBV18 with TRBJ1-6; the match to TRBD1 covers 8 bases. CDR3 length: 15 residues. The junction had 4 bases not matched to a gene; V was cut back by 0 bases and J by 9 bases. The germline gives CDR1 KGHSH, CDR2 LQKENI. DNA of the CDR3: TGTGCCAGCTCACCACCATCAGGGGGCTCTTCACCCCTCCACTTT. Residues: CASSPPSGGSSPLHF.

In this sample, this clone turned up a few times. The genes are TRBV7-8 and TRBJ2-1; 11 nucleotides align to TRBD2. V dropped 5 bases and J dropped 1; count of bases not matched to a gene: 7. CDR1 is SGHVS and CDR2 is FQNEAQ in the germline V gene. CDR3 length: 17 amino acids. CDR3 amino acids: CASSETGLAGSYNEQFF. Written as DNA, the CDR3 is TGTGCCAGCAGCGAAACCGGACTAGCGGGTTCCTACAATGAGCAGTTCTTC.

The chain is built from TRBV27 and TRBJ2-3; weak D call: TRBD1 (5 bases). This CDR3 region has 15 residues. CDR1 and CDR2 from the germline V gene are MNHEY and SMNVEV (reference sequence). The germline V and J ends were trimmed by 0 bases and 3 bases, with 10 bases remaining between them. The chain's CDR3 is CASSLSFQGTDTQYF. In DNA form, the CDR3 reads TGTGCCAGCAGTTTATCGTTCCAGGGAACAGATACGCAGTATTTT.

The genes are TRBV7-9 and TRBJ1-2; no firm D call. This CDR3 region has 13 residues. With 2 bases removed from V and 6 bases from J, the gap between germline ends came to 10 bases. From germline, CDR1 is SEHNR and CDR2 FQNEAQ (reference sequence). The CDR3 DNA reads TGTGCCAGCAGCTTATTGCAGGTAGATGGCTACACCTTC. Amino acids: CASSLLQVDGYTF. Full variable domain (outside the CDR3, taken from reference TRBV7-9 and TRBJ1-2): DTGVSQNPRHKITKRGQNVTFRCDPISEHNRLYWYRQTLGQGPEFLTYFQNEAQLEKSRLLSDRFSAERPKGSFSTLEIQRTEQGDSAMYLCASSLLQVDGYTFGSGTRLTVV.

The rearrangement links TRBV5-1 to TRBJ1-6; 9 nucleotides agree with TRBD1. Per the germline V gene, CDR1 is SGHRS and CDR2 is YFSETQ. The CDR3 runs 15 residues. With V trimmed by 4 bases and J by 6 bases, 5 bases remained unmatched. CDR3 coding DNA: TGCGCCAGCAGCCCGGGACAGGGTGTTAATTCACCCCTCCACTTT. Translation gives CASSPGQGVNSPLHF.

CDR3 sequence: CASRPTRSNEKLFF. The CDR3 bases are TGTGCCAGCAGACCCACCAGATCAAATGAAAAACTGTTTTTT. V and J are TRBV7-9 and TRBJ1-4, with D uncertain. Germline V gives CDR1 SEHNR, CDR2 FQNEAQ (reference sequence). This CDR3 spans 14 amino acids. The V end was cut by 6 bases, the J end by 5 bases, with 13 bases between. Drawing the rest from reference TRBV7-9 and TRBJ1-4, the complete variable domain is DTGVSQNPRHKITKRGQNVTFRCDPISEHNRLYWYRQTLGQGPEFLTYFQNEAQLEKSRLLSDRFSAERPKGSFSTLEIQRTEQGDSAMYLCASRPTRSNEKLFFGSGTQLSVL.